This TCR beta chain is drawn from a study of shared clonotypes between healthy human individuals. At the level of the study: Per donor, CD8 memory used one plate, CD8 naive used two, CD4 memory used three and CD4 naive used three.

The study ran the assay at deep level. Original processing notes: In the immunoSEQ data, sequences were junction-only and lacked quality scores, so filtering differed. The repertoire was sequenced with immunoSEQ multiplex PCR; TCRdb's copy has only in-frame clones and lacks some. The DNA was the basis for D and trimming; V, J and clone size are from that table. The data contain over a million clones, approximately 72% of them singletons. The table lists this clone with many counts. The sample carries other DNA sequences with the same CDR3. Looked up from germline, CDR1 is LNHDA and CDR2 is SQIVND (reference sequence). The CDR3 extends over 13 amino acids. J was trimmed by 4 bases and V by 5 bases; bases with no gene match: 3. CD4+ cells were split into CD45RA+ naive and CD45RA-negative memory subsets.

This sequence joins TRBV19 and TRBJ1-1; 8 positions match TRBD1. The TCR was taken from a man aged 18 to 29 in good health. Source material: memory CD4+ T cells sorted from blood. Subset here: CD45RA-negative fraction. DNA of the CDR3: TGTGCCAGTAGTCTTACAGGGGGCACTGAAGCTTTCTTT. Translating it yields CASSLTGGTEAFF. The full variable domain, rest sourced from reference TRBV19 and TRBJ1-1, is DGGITQSPKYLFRKEGQNVTLSCEQNLNHDAMYWYRQDPGQGLRLIYYSQIVNDFQKGDIAEGYSVSREKKESFPLTVTSAQKNPTAFYLCASSLTGGTEAFFGQGTRLTVV.